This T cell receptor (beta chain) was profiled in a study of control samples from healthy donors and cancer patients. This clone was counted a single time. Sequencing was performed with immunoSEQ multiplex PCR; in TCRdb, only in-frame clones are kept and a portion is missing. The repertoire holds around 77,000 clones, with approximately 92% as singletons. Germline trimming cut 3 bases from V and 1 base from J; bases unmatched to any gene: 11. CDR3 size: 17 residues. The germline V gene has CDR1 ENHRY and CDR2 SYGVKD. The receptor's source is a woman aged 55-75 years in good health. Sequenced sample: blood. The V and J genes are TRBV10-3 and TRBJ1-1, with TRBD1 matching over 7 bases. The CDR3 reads CAISELARGLTNTEAFF. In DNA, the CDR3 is TGTGCCATCAGTGAACTAGCAAGGGGGCTAACGAACACTGAAGCTTTCTTT.